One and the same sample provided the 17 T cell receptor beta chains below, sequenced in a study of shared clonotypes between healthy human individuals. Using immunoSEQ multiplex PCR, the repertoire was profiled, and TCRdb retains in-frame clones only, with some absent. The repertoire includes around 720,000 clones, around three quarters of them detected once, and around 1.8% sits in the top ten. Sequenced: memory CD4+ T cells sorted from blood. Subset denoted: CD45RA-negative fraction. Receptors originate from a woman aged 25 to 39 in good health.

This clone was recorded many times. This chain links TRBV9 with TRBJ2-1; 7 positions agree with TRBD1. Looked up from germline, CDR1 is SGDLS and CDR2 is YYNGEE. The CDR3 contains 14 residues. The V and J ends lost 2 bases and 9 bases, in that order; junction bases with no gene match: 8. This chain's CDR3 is CASSVTVQGREQFF. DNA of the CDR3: TGTGCCAGCAGCGTTACCGTACAGGGGCGTGAGCAGTTCTTC.

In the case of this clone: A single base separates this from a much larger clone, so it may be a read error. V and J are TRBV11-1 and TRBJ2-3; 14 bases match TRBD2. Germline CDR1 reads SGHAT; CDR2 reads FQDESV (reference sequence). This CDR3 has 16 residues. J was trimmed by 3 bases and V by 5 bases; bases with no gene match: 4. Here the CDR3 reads CASSLGTSGSTDTQYF. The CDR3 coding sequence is TGTGCCAGCAGCCTGGGGACTAGCGGGAGTACAGATACGCAGTATTTT.

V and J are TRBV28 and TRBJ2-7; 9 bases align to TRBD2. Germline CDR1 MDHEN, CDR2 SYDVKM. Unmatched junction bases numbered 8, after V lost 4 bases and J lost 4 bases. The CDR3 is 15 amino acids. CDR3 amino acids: CASSSRGSGSYEQYF. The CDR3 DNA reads TGTGCCAGCAGTTCCCGGGGTAGCGGGAGTTACGAGCAGTACTTC.

CDR3 nucleotide sequence: TGTGCCAGCAGCCCTGGACACCTCTATGGCTACACCTTC. This codes for CASSPGHLYGYTF. The chain joins TRBV6-5 to TRBJ1-2; tentatively, D is TRBD1 (5 bases). Trimming removed 6 bases at V and 4 bases at J, with 12 bases between. There are 13 residues in the CDR3. The germline V gene has CDR1 MNHEY and CDR2 SVGAGI.

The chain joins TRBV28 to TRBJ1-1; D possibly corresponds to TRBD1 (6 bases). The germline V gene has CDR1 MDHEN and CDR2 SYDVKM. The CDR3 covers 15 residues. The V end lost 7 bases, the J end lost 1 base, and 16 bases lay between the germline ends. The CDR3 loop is CASKGGGQKNTEAFF. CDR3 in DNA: TGTGCCAGCAAGGGGGGTGGGCAGAAGAACACTGAAGCTTTCTTT.

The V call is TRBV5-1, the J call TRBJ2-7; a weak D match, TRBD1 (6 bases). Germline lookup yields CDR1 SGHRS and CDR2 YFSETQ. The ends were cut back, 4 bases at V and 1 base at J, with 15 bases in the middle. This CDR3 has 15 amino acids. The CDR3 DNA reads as TGCGCCAGCAGCATCGCCCTACAGGGTTCCTACGAGCAGTACTTC. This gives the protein CASSIALQGSYEQYF.

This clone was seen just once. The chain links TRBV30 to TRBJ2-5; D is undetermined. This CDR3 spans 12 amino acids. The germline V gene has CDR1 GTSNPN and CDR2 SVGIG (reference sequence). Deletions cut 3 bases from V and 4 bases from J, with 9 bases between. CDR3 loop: CAWSEARETQYF. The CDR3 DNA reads TGTGCCTGGAGCGAAGCCCGAGAGACCCAGTACTTC.

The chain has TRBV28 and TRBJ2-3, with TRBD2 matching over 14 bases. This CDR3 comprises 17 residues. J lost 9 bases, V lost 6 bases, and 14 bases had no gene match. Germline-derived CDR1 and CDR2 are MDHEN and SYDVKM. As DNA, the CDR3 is TGTGCCAGCAGGCTATCTGGGACTAGCGGGAGAAAGCGGACGCAGTATTTT. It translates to CASRLSGTSGRKRTQYF.

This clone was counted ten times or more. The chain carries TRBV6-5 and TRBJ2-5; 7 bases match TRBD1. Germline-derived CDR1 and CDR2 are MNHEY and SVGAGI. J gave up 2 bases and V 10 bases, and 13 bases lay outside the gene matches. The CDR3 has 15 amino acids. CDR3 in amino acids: CATATRGRWQETQYF. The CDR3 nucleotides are TGTGCCACGGCTACTAGGGGGCGTTGGCAAGAGACCCAGTACTTC.

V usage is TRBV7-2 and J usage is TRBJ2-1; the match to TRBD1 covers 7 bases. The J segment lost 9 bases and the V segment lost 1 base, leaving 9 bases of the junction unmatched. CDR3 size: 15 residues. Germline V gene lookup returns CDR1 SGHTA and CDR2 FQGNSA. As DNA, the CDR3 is TGTGCCAGCAGCTTAGGTGGGACAGTTCTTGGTGAGCAGTTCTTC. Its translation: CASSLGGTVLGEQFF.

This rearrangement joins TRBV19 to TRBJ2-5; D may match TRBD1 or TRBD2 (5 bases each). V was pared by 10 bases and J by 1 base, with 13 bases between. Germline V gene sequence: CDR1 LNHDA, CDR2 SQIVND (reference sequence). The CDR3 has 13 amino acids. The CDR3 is CATSGQGQETQYF. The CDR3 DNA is TGTGCCACCTCGGGGCAGGGCCAAGAGACCCAGTACTTC. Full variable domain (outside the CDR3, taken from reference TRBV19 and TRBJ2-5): DGGITQSPKYLFRKEGQNVTLSCEQNLNHDAMYWYRQDPGQGLRLIYYSQIVNDFQKGDIAEGYSVSREKKESFPLTVTSAQKNPTAFYLCATSGQGQETQYFGPGTRLLVL.

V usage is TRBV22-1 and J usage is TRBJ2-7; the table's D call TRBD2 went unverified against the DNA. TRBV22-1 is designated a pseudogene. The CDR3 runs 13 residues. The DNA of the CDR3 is TGTCCTGGGAACCCCGGGGGATTCGGCGAGCAGTACTTC. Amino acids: CPGNPGGFGEQYF.

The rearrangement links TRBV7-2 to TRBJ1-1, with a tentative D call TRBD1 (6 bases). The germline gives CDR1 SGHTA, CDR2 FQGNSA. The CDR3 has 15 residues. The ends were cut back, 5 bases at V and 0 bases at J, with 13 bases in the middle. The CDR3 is CASSLRGGLNTEAFF. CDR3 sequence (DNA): TGTGCCAGCAGCCTAAGAGGGGGTTTGAACACTGAAGCTTTCTTT.

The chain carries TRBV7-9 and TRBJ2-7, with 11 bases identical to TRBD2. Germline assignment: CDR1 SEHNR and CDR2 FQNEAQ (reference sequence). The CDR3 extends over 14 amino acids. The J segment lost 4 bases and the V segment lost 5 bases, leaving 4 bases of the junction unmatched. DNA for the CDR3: TGTGCCAGCAGCCAGGGACTAGCGGATTACGAGCAGTACTTC. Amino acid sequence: CASSQGLADYEQYF.

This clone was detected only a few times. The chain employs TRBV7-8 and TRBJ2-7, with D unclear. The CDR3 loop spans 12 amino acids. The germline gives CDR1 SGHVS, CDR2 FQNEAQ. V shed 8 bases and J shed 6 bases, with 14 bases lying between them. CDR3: CASFLVLGEQYF. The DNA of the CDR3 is TGTGCCAGCTTCTTGGTGTTAGGCGAGCAGTACTTC. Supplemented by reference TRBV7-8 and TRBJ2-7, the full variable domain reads GAGVSQSPRYKVAKRGQDVALRCDPISGHVSLFWYQQALGQGPEFLTYFQNEAQLDKSGLPSDRFFAERPEGSVSTLKIQRTQQEDSAVYLCASFLVLGEQYFGPGTRLTVT.

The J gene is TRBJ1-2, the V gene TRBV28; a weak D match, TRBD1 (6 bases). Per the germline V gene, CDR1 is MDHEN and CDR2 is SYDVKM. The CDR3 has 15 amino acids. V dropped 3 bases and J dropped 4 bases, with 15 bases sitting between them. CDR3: CASSFGDRNPYGYTF. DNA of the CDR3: TGTGCCAGCAGTTTCGGAGACAGGAATCCCTATGGCTACACCTTC.

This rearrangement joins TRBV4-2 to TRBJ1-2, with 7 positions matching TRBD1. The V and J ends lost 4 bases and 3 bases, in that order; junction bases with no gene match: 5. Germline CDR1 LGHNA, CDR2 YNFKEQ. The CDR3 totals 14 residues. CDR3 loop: CASSPDRRDYGYTF. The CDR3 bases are TGTGCCAGCAGCCCGGACAGGCGGGACTATGGCTACACCTTC.